This TCR beta chain emerged from a study of cytomegalovirus exposure and HLA in healthy donors. The PCR had 60 Vbeta and 13 Jbeta primers. TCRdb's copy holds only in-frame clones and misses some; the assay was immunoSEQ multiplex PCR. The sample shows roughly 50,000 clones, and approximately 26% sits with its ten largest clones. V was clipped by 7 bases and J by 0 bases, with 13 bases between them. Germline V gene sequence: CDR1 SEHNR, CDR2 FQNEAQ (reference sequence). The CDR3 sequence is 15 residues long. This receptor was identified in a man between 35 and 55 years old in good health and CMV-seropositive. Sequencing was carried out using PBMCs. The V and J genes are TRBV7-9 and TRBJ2-1; perhaps TRBD2 as D (6 bases). The CDR3 loop is CASKRSGSSYNEQFF. In DNA, the CDR3 is TGTGCCAGCAAAAGGTCCGGGAGCTCCTACAATGAGCAGTTCTTC.